Presented here are 5 T cell receptor beta chains from one specimen sequenced in a study of blood T cells in healthy people across ages. A second PCR, run for roughly 7 to 11 cycles, used a sample-barcoded 5' primer plus a J-beta primer mix. One entry per CDR3 protein results from TCRdb running MiXCR on the 5' RACE reads. The table lists approximately 770,000 distinct CDR3 sequences, nearly 60% of them singletons, with 20% to 25% in the top ten. The specimen sequenced was blood. These receptors were obtained from a man aged 30 to 45 in good health.

The chain is built from TRBV28 and TRBJ2-4; D is uncertain. TRBJ2-7 matches the DNA end more closely, so the J call is doubtful. Per the germline V gene, CDR1 is MDHEN and CDR2 is SYDVKM. This CDR3 region has 14 residues. The CDR3: CASSVDPTRDEQYF. The CDR3 DNA reads TGTGCCAGCAGTGTGGACCCCACTCGGGACGAGCAGTACTTC.

This chain uses TRBV7-9 with TRBJ1-2; TRBD1 matches at 7 bases. With 5 bases clipped from V and 6 bases from J, the junction kept 6 bases outside the gene matches. The CDR3 sequence is 13 residues long. The germline CDR1 and CDR2 sequences are SEHNR and FQNEAQ (reference sequence). The CDR3 loop is CASSTGTANGYTF. CDR3 nucleotide sequence: TGTGCCAGCAGCACCGGGACAGCCAATGGCTACACCTTC.

This sequence joins TRBV20-1 and TRBJ2-4; 11 positions agree with TRBD2. Germline assignment: CDR1 DFQATT and CDR2 SNEGSKA (reference sequence). This CDR3 is 17 amino acids long. J lost 0 bases, V lost 4 bases, and 8 bases had no gene match. Here the CDR3 DNA reads TGCAGTGCTACCGGGACTAGCGGAATAATAGCCAAAAACATTCAGTACTTC. Protein sequence: CSATGTSGIIAKNIQYF.

This clonotype turned up a few times. The chain uses TRBV20-1 and TRBJ2-6, with D perhaps TRBD1 or TRBD2 (5 bases each). V lost 6 bases and J lost 0, with 12 bases in between. Germline loops: CDR1 DFQATT, CDR2 SNEGSKA (reference sequence). This CDR3 is 15 amino acids long. CDR3 bases: TGCAGTGCATTGGGACCGAACTCTGGGGCCAACGTCCTGACTTTC. Its translation: CSALGPNSGANVLTF.

On this clonotype itself: A read error may explain this, as a much larger clone is one base away. The chain couples TRBV24-1 to TRBJ2-1; D remains unclear. The CDR3 covers 14 residues. CDR1 and CDR2 from the germline V gene are KGHDR and SFDVKD. CDR3: CATRDLGSNNEQFF. In DNA, the CDR3 is TGTGCCACCAGGGATTTGGGAAGCAACAATGAGCAGTTCTTC.